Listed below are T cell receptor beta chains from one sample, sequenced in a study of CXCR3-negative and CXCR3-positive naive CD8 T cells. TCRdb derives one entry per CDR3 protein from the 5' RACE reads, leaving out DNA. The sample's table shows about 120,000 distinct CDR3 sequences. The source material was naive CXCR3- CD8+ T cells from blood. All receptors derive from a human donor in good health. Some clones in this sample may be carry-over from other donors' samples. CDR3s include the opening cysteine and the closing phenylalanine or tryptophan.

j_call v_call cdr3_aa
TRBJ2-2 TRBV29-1 CSARLTGTNTGELFF
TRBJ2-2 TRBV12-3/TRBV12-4 CASSLYRTGELFF
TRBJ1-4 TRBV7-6 CASSLAGGGFEKLFF
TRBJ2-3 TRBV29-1 CSVVIAGAADTQYF
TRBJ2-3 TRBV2 CASKGFGKGTDTQYF
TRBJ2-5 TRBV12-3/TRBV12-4 CASSWGQGAETQYF
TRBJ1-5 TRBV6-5 CASREGSNQPQHF
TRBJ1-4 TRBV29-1 CSVGDRNNEKLFF
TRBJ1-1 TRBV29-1 CSVGGRDTEAFF
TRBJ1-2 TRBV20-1 CSARDPGTYGYTF
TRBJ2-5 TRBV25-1 CASSEWAGPGETQYF
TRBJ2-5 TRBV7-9 CASSNAKGSSEETQYF
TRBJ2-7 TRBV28 CAIHSAGTGIHEQYF
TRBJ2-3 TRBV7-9 CASSPPSGGEADTQYF
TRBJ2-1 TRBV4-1 CASSQDSIAPYYNEQFF
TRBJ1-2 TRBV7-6 CASSLAGQGATDGYTF
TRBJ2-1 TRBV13 CASSLEARRELNNNEQFF
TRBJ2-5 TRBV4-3 CASSQDRVGAVGPQETQYF